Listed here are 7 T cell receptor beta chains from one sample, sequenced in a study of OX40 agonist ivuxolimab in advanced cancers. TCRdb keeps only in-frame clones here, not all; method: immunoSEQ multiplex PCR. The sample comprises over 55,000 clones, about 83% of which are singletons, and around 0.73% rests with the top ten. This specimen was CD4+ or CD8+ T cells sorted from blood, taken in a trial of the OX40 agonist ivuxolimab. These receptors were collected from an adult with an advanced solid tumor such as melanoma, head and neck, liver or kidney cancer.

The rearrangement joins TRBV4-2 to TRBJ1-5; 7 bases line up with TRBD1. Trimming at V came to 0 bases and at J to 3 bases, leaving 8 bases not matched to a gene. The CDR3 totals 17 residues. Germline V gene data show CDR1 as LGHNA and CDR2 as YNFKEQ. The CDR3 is CASSQDRKQGHNQPQHF. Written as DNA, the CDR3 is TGTGCCAGCAGCCAAGATCGAAAACAGGGGCACAATCAGCCCCAGCATTTT.

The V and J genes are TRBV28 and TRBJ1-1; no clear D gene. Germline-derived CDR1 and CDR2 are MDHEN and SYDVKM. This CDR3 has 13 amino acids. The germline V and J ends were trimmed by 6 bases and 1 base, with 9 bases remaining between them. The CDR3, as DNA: TGTGCCAGCAGGTACCTGGAGAACACTGAAGCTTTCTTT. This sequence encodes CASRYLENTEAFF.

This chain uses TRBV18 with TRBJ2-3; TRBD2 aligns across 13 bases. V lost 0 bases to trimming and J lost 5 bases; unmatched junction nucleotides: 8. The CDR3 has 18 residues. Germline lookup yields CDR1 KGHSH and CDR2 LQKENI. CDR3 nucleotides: TGTGCCAGCTCACCACCGAGGACTAGCGGGGGCCTCAGAGATACGCAGTATTTT. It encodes CASSPPRTSGGLRDTQYF.

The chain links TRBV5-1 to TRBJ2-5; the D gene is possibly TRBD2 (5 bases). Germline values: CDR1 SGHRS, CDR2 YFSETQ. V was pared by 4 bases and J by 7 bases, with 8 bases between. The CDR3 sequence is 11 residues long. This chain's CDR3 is CASSPGRTQYF. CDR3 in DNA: TGCGCCAGCAGCCCGGGAAGGACCCAGTACTTC.

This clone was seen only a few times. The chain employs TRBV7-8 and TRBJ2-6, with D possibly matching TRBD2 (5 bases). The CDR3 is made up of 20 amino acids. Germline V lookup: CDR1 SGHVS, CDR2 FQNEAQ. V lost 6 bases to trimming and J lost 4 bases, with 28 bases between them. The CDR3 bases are TGTGCCAGCAGAGTAGGACGGGGAAACAGTGCTAGGAAAGGGGCCAACGTCCTGACTTTC. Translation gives CASRVGRGNSARKGANVLTF.

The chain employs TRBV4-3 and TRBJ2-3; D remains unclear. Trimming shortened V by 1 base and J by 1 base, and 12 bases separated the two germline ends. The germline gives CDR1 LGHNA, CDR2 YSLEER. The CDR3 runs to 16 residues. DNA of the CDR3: TGCGCCAGCAGCCAAGGTCATGTCGACGGCACAGATACGCAGTATTTT. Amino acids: CASSQGHVDGTDTQYF.

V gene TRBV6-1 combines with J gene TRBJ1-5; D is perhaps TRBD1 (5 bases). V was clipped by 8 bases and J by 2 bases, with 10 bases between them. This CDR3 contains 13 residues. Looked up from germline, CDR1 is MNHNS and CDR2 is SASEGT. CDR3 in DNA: TGTGCCAGCCTGGGGACGGGCAATCAGCCCCAGCATTTT. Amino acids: CASLGTGNQPQHF.